This T cell receptor beta chain was observed in a study of CD8 T cells in Susac syndrome. With random hexamers, roughly 0.45 to 1 ug RNA was reverse transcribed. TCRdb processed the immunoSEQ multiplex PCR reads anew with MiXCR; each CDR3 protein has one entry. Of 200,000 to 250,000 distinct CDR3 sequences in the sample, just under 95% were seen once. Trimming took 2 bases from V and 4 from J; bases not matched to a gene: 2. The CDR3 is made up of 14 amino acids. TEMRA cells were enriched by FACS, while CD8+ and CD4+ T cells were obtained through a negative isolation that was performed magnetically. The material sequenced was CD4+ T cells from PBMCs. The rearrangement uses TRBV12-3 or TRBV12-4 and TRBJ1-2, with 9 positions matching TRBD1. This TCR was sampled from a human donor with multiple sclerosis. CDR3 region: CASSLRTGVYGYTF. CDR3 nucleotides: TGTGCCAGCAGTTTAAGGACAGGGGTCTATGGCTACACCTTC.